Following are 32 T cell receptor beta chains from one sample sequenced in a study of blood T cell repertoires in COVID-19. Sequenced by immunoSEQ multiplex PCR; TCRdb stores in-frame clones only, minus some. The data show fewer than 200,000 clones, 65% to 90% seen once. Sequencing was done on a sample of PBMCs or T cells enriched from blood (not recorded which). The source is a man aged 45 to 65 who had recovered from COVID-19.

The genes are TRBV19 and TRBJ1-6; 8 bases map to TRBD1. V dropped 6 bases and J dropped 9; count of bases not matched to a gene: 7. CDR1 LNHDA and CDR2 SQIVND come from the germline V gene (reference sequence). This CDR3 spans 14 amino acids. The DNA of the CDR3 is TGTGCCAGTAGATCGGACAGGGCGGGTTCACCCCTCCACTTT. Translation: CASRSDRAGSPLHF.

The chain carries TRBV9 and TRBJ2-5; TRBD1 agrees at 10 bases. The germline V gene encodes CDR1 SGDLS and CDR2 YYNGEE. V lost 3 bases to trimming and J lost 5 bases; unmatched junction nucleotides: 7. The length of the CDR3 is 15 residues. CDR3 loop: CASSERQGARETQYF. CDR3 sequence (DNA): TGTGCCAGCAGCGAGAGACAGGGGGCGCGGGAGACCCAGTACTTC.

This clone was seen only once. The chain uses TRBV28 and TRBJ1-5, with TRBD1 identical over 7 bases. The CDR3 is made up of 15 amino acids. From germline, CDR1 is MDHEN and CDR2 SYDVKM. Unmatched junction bases numbered 3, after V lost 1 base and J lost 3 bases. The CDR3 loop is CASSLSGQLNQPQHF. The CDR3 coding sequence is TGTGCCAGCAGTTTATCGGGACAGCTCAATCAGCCCCAGCATTTT.

V gene TRBV29-1 combines with J gene TRBJ1-1; a weak D match, TRBD1 (6 bases). Germline CDR1 and CDR2: SQVTM and ANQGSEA. CDR3 length: 12 amino acids. The V gene lost 6 bases and the J gene lost 0 bases, with 8 bases spanning the gap. The CDR3 region is CSVRGMNTEAFF. The CDR3 DNA reads TGCAGCGTCAGGGGTATGAACACTGAAGCTTTCTTT.

V gene TRBV11-1 combines with J gene TRBJ1-5; 8 bases match TRBD1. This CDR3 contains 15 residues. Germline-derived CDR1 and CDR2 are SGHAT and FQDESV (reference sequence). Losses at the gene ends were 1 base for V and 4 bases for J; bases not matched to a gene: 3. The CDR3 region has the DNA TGTGCCAGCAGCTTAGATCAGGGGGCGAATCAGCCCCAGCATTTT. It codes for CASSLDQGANQPQHF.

V and J are TRBV18 and TRBJ2-3, with TRBD2 matching 10 bases. The CDR3 totals 18 residues. J was trimmed by 2 bases and V by 2 bases; bases with no gene match: 10. CDR1 and CDR2 (germline): KGHSH, LQKENI. The CDR3 loop reads CASSPKSLAGANTDTQYF. CDR3 in DNA: TGTGCCAGCTCACCAAAGTCTCTAGCGGGGGCCAACACAGATACGCAGTATTTT.

CDR3 protein: CASSSDFSNQPQHF. The CDR3 nucleotides read TGTGCCAGTAGTTCCGACTTCAGCAATCAGCCCCAGCATTTT. The chain uses TRBV19 and TRBJ1-5; D ambiguous. Per the germline V gene, CDR1 is LNHDA and CDR2 is SQIVND (reference sequence). V was cut by 5 bases and J by 1 base, with 9 bases left in between. The CDR3 is 14 amino acids.

The chain carries TRBV3-1 (or the pseudogene TRBV3-2) and TRBJ1-4, with 7 bases matching TRBD1. The junction had 16 bases not matched to a gene; V was cut back by 4 bases and J by 8 bases. Germline V gene sequence: CDR1 LGHDT, CDR2 YNNKEL (reference sequence). The CDR3 contains 17 residues. This CDR3 reads CASSLGAGGSKGEKLFF. The DNA for the CDR3 is TGTGCCAGCAGCCTAGGGGCAGGGGGTAGTAAGGGAGAAAAACTGTTTTTT.

The chain couples TRBV4-2 to TRBJ2-1, with D perhaps matching TRBD2 (5 bases). The CDR3 length is 16 residues. The V end lost 0 bases, the J end lost 0 bases, and 9 bases lay between the germline ends. The germline V gene has CDR1 LGHNA and CDR2 YNFKEQ. For the CDR3, the DNA is TGTGCCAGCAGCCAAGACTACGGAGGCTCCTACAATGAGCAGTTCTTC. It is translated as CASSQDYGGSYNEQFF.

The CDR3 loop reads CASTYNSNQPQHF. CDR3 nucleotide sequence: TGTGCCAGCACCTATAATAGCAATCAGCCCCAGCATTTT. The chain uses TRBV2 and TRBJ1-5; no clear D gene. The germline V gene has CDR1 SNHLY and CDR2 FYNNEI. The length of the CDR3 is 13 residues. Deletions cut 7 bases from V and 0 bases from J, with 7 bases between.

This chain joins TRBV5-1 and TRBJ1-1; TRBD1 is a possible D gene (5 bases). CDR3 length: 15 amino acids. V gave up 8 bases and J gave up 0 bases, with 17 bases separating them. CDR1 and CDR2 from the germline V gene are SGHRS and YFSETQ. The CDR3 sequence is CASRPTGVMNTEAFF. The DNA of the CDR3 is TGCGCCAGTAGACCAACAGGAGTCATGAACACTGAAGCTTTCTTT.

This rearrangement joins TRBV4-1 to TRBJ1-1, with 7 bases lining up with TRBD1. Per the germline V gene, CDR1 is MGHRA and CDR2 is YSYEKL. The CDR3 totals 17 residues. Unmatched junction bases numbered 16, after V lost 3 bases and J lost 6 bases. The CDR3 loop is CASSHKTGIAVISEAFF. CDR3 sequence (DNA): TGCGCCAGCAGCCATAAGACAGGGATTGCGGTCATCTCTGAAGCTTTCTTT.

In the case of this clone: Mismatch with germline at one junction end may stem from a read error. This rearrangement joins TRBV2 to TRBJ1-1; D is possibly TRBD1 (5 bases). There are 12 residues in the CDR3. Germline values: CDR1 SNHLY, CDR2 FYNNEI. The CDR3 is CASREGATEAFF. In nucleotides, the CDR3 is TGTGCCAGCAGGGAAGGGGCCACTGAAGCTTTCTTT.

The chain combines TRBV24-1 with TRBJ2-3; possibly TRBD1 for D (6 bases). The germline V gene encodes CDR1 KGHDR and CDR2 SFDVKD. The CDR3 consists of 15 residues. The ends were cut back, 2 bases at V and 2 bases at J, with 10 bases in the middle. The CDR3 sequence: CATSDSGTYTDTQYF. Here the CDR3 DNA reads TGTGCCACCAGTGATTCAGGGACATACACAGATACGCAGTATTTT.

This chain joins TRBV5-5 and TRBJ1-5; 12 bases are a match to TRBD1. In germline, CDR1 is SGHKS, CDR2 YYEKEE (reference sequence). The J segment lost 6 bases and the V segment lost 0 bases, leaving 4 bases of the junction unmatched. The CDR3 covers 16 residues. CDR3 in amino acids: CASSLEGTGGGQPQHF. CDR3 coding DNA: TGTGCCAGCAGCTTGGAAGGGACAGGGGGCGGTCAGCCCCAGCATTTT.

This chain joins TRBV14 and TRBJ1-2, with 7 bases aligning to TRBD1. Trimming took 4 bases from V and 7 from J; bases not matched to a gene: 9. The CDR3 runs 14 residues. In germline, CDR1 is SGHDN, CDR2 FVKESK. The CDR3 protein is CASSPRGELRGYTF. The CDR3 DNA sequence: TGTGCCAGCAGCCCCAGGGGGGAACTCCGTGGCTACACCTTC.

The genes are TRBV5-4 and TRBJ2-5; 9 positions agree with TRBD2. Unmatched junction bases numbered 5, after V lost 0 bases and J lost 5 bases. Germline loops: CDR1 SGHNT, CDR2 YYREEE (reference sequence). The CDR3 runs to 15 residues. In DNA, the CDR3 is TGTGCCAGCAGCTTGGCTAGCGGGGCCCGGGAGACCCAGTACTTC. This sequence encodes CASSLASGARETQYF.

This chain uses TRBV18 with TRBJ2-7; D might be TRBD1 (7 bases). This CDR3 has 14 amino acids. The germline CDR1 and CDR2 sequences are KGHSH and LQKENI. Trimming cost V 3 bases and J 6 bases, with 15 bases left between them. CDR3 loop: CASSPTTGRREQYF. The CDR3 DNA reads TGTGCCAGCTCACCGACGACAGGGAGGCGCGAGCAGTACTTC.

V gene TRBV5-5 combines with J gene TRBJ1-3; the match to TRBD1 covers 7 bases. The germline gives CDR1 SGHKS, CDR2 YYEKEE (reference sequence). Trimming at V came to 2 bases and at J to 2 bases, leaving 4 bases not matched to a gene. The CDR3 spans 15 residues. Here the CDR3 DNA reads TGTGCCAGCAGCTTACAGGGGAAAGCTGGAAACACCATATATTTT. It yields the protein CASSLQGKAGNTIYF.

The rearrangement uses TRBV11-2 and TRBJ2-5; possible D gene TRBD1, 7 bases. Per germline, CDR1 SGHAT and CDR2 FQNNGV. The CDR3 totals 13 residues. Trimming pared 5 bases from V and 4 bases from J, leaving 11 bases between. The CDR3 coding sequence is TGTGCCAGCAGCCAGGGGGGTGTAGAGACCCAGTACTTC. Translating gives CASSQGGVETQYF.

The chain recombines TRBV7-8 with TRBJ2-2, with a weak D call TRBD1 (6 bases). V was shortened by 1 base and J by 5 bases, with 14 bases between the two germline ends. The CDR3 is 16 amino acids. CDR1 is SGHVS, CDR2 FQNEAQ, per germline. CDR3 bases: TGTGCCAGCAGCTTAGGCCGAGGGGGTCGTACCGGGGAGCTGTTTTTT. This encodes CASSLGRGGRTGELFF.

The chain uses TRBV13 and TRBJ1-4; no clear D gene. The germline V gene encodes CDR1 PRHDT and CDR2 FYEKMQ (reference sequence). Trimming pared 5 bases from V and 0 bases from J, leaving 7 bases between. The CDR3 is 14 residues long. In nucleotides, the CDR3 is TGTGCCAGCAGCGAGACTCCAACTAATGAAAAACTGTTTTTT. Translating it yields CASSETPTNEKLFF.

This chain joins TRBV13 and TRBJ2-1; 11 bases fit TRBD2. CDR1 is PRHDT and CDR2 is FYEKMQ in the germline V gene (reference sequence). Trimming at V came to 2 bases and at J to 9 bases, leaving 12 bases not matched to a gene. This CDR3 contains 17 residues. The CDR3 protein is CASSLQLAGDREGEQFF. The DNA of the CDR3 is TGTGCCAGCAGCTTACAACTAGCGGGGGACCGGGAGGGTGAGCAGTTCTTC. Full variable domain (remainder filled in from reference TRBV13 and TRBJ2-1): AAGVIQSPRHLIKEKRETATLKCYPIPRHDTVYWYQQGPGQDPQFLISFYEKMQSDKGSIPDRFSAQQFSDYHSELNMSSLELGDSALYFCASSLQLAGDREGEQFFGPGTRLTVL.

The chain carries TRBV5-1 and TRBJ1-2; TRBD1 matches 9 bases. The germline V gene has CDR1 SGHRS and CDR2 YFSETQ. Trimming at V came to 3 bases and at J to 8 bases, leaving 5 bases not matched to a gene. The CDR3 length is 13 residues. The CDR3 nucleotides are TGCGCCAGCAGCTCTCGACAGGGGGTGGGCTACACCTTC. Its protein is CASSSRQGVGYTF.

V usage is TRBV29-1 and J usage is TRBJ1-1, with a weak D call TRBD1 (6 bases). The germline V gene encodes CDR1 SQVTM and CDR2 ANQGSEA. Trimming shortened V by 6 bases and J by 7 bases, and 12 bases separated the two germline ends. The CDR3 is made up of 11 amino acids. The CDR3 reads CSVSRQVEAFF. In DNA, the CDR3 is TGCAGCGTATCCCGACAGGTTGAAGCTTTCTTT.

The genes are TRBV7-6 and TRBJ2-7; possibly TRBD1 for D (6 bases). Germline V lookup: CDR1 SGHVS, CDR2 FNYEAQ. This CDR3 contains 15 residues. V was shortened by 5 bases and J by 0 bases, with 14 bases between the two germline ends. This chain's CDR3 is CASSRSQGSSYEQYF. CDR3 DNA: TGTGCCAGCAGCCGCTCACAGGGTAGCTCCTACGAGCAGTACTTC.

The chain carries TRBV3-1 (or the pseudogene TRBV3-2) and TRBJ1-1; D possibly corresponds to TRBD1 (5 bases). Trimming removed 0 bases from V and 9 bases from J, with 17 bases in between. This CDR3 spans 15 amino acids. Germline V lookup: CDR1 LGHDT, CDR2 YNNKEL (reference sequence). The CDR3 loop is CASSQDLQAGWKAFF. For the CDR3, the DNA is TGTGCCAGCAGCCAAGATCTTCAGGCAGGGTGGAAAGCTTTCTTT.

This rearrangement joins TRBV29-1 to TRBJ2-3, with 9 positions matching TRBD1. Germline CDR1 is SQVTM and CDR2 is ANQGSEA. The length of the CDR3 is 14 residues. J was trimmed by 2 bases and V by 4 bases; bases with no gene match: 4. CDR3 region: CSVGQGGYTDTQYF. The CDR3 region has the DNA TGCAGCGTTGGACAGGGGGGCTACACAGATACGCAGTATTTT.

The J gene is TRBJ2-4, the V gene TRBV11-2, with 8 positions matching TRBD2. Looked up from germline, CDR1 is SGHAT and CDR2 is FQNNGV. Trimming took 5 bases from V and 3 from J; bases not matched to a gene: 6. This CDR3 region has 15 residues. CDR3 in DNA: TGTGCCAGCAGCCCCGGACTAGCAGGCAAAAACATTCAGTACTTC. This sequence encodes CASSPGLAGKNIQYF.

This chain links TRBV11-2 with TRBJ1-3, with D unclear. This CDR3 has 15 amino acids. In germline, CDR1 is SGHAT, CDR2 FQNNGV. V lost 3 bases and J 0 bases, leaving 9 bases between the germline ends. The CDR3 DNA is TGTGCCAGCAGCTTCGTGATGAGCTCTGGAAACACCATATATTTT. Translation: CASSFVMSSGNTIYF.

The V gene is TRBV28, the J gene TRBJ2-7; D is possibly TRBD1 (5 bases). V shed 5 bases and J shed 5 bases, with 19 bases lying between them. From germline, CDR1 is MDHEN and CDR2 SYDVKM. This CDR3 contains 15 residues. The CDR3 region is CASSRSVQGIHEQYF. The CDR3, as DNA: TGTGCCAGCAGTCGAAGCGTTCAGGGAATACACGAGCAGTACTTC. The full variable domain, in which reference TRBV28 and TRBJ2-7 provide the parts outside the CDR3, is DVKVTQSSRYLVKRTGEKVFLECVQDMDHENMFWYRQDPGLGLRLIYFSYDVKMKEKGDIPEGYSVSREKKERFSLILESASTNQTSMYLCASSRSVQGIHEQYFGPGTRLTVT.

This clone was recorded once. The chain employs TRBV5-1 and TRBJ1-4; 12 nucleotides match TRBD1. Trimming took 3 bases from V and 8 from J; bases not matched to a gene: 8. Per germline, CDR1 SGHRS and CDR2 YFSETQ. The CDR3 runs 16 residues. The CDR3 protein is CASSSGTGGPSEKLFF. CDR3 nucleotides: TGCGCCAGCAGCTCGGGGACAGGGGGCCCGAGCGAAAAACTGTTTTTT. The complete variable domain, with remaining parts taken from reference TRBV5-1 and TRBJ1-4, reads KAGVTQTPRYLIKTRGQQVTLSCSPISGHRSVSWYQQTPGQGLQFLFEYFSETQRNKGNFPGRFSGRQFSNSRSEMNVSTLELGDSALYLCASSSGTGGPSEKLFFGSGTQLSVL.